This TCR beta chain came from a study of shared clonotypes between healthy human individuals. In the naive CD8 group, cells lacked CD45RO and were positively selected for CCR7, so terminally differentiated effector memory CD45RA+ cells were left out. Clones were read by immunoSEQ multiplex PCR, and TCRdb kept only the in-frame ones, dropping some. The sample yields approximately 1.9 million clones, 80% to 95% seen once. Notes on the study in general: Four donors had about 5% of their naive CD4 clonotypes in common.

The length of the CDR3 is 19 residues. The germline CDR1 and CDR2 sequences are MDHEN and SYDVKM. Losses at the gene ends were 5 bases for V and 0 bases for J; bases not matched to a gene: 16. As regards this clone: What it binds is not known.

This chain joins TRBV28 and TRBJ1-5; 7 nucleotides align to TRBD1. The sequence was obtained from a man aged 18 to 35 in good health. Some clones in this sample may be carry-over from other donors' samples. Sequencing was done on a sample of naive CD8+ T cells from PBMCs. The CDR3 reads CASSAWDSNSKYSNQPQHF. CDR3 nucleotides: TGTGCCAGCAGTGCGTGGGACAGCAATTCAAAATATAGCAATCAGCCCCAGCATTTT. Looking up the rest from reference TRBV28 and TRBJ1-5 gives the full variable domain: DVKVTQSSRYLVKRTGEKVFLECVQDMDHENMFWYRQDPGLGLRLIYFSYDVKMKEKGDIPEGYSVSREKKERFSLILESASTNQTSMYLCASSAWDSNSKYSNQPQHFGDGTRLSIL.